These 30 T cell receptor beta chains originate from one sample sequenced in a study of beta chain features in type 1 diabetes. Reverse transcription of all isolated RNA meant that expressed TCRB transcripts were sequenced. Sequenced by immunoSEQ multiplex PCR; TCRdb stores in-frame clones only, minus some. The table lists under 950,000 clones, about a sixth of them singletons, with about 0.02% in the top ten. Sequenced input: naive CD4+ T cells from blood. Receptor source: a woman aged 18 to 35 in good health.

This chain connects TRBV6-6 to TRBJ2-5, with 13 bases identical to TRBD2. The CDR3 has 16 residues. Germline V gene data show CDR1 as MNHNY and CDR2 as SVGAGI (reference sequence). Trimming at V came to 5 bases and at J to 4 bases, leaving 7 bases not matched to a gene. The CDR3 is CASSRRLAGGRETQYF. For the CDR3, the DNA is TGTGCCAGCAGTCGACGACTAGCGGGAGGCAGAGAGACCCAGTACTTC.

Only a few counts were recorded for this clone. This chain links TRBV2 with TRBJ2-2; D might be TRBD2 (5 bases). Germline V CDR1 and CDR2: SNHLY, FYNNEI. The length of the CDR3 is 13 residues. V lost 4 bases and J lost 6, with 9 bases in between. The CDR3 nucleotides read TGTGCCAGCAGTGTAATAGCGTCCGGGGAGCTGTTTTTT. It codes for CASSVIASGELFF.

CDR3: CASSQGSSGGGYTF. CDR3 sequence (DNA): TGCGCCAGCAGCCAAGGGTCATCGGGGGGTGGCTACACCTTC. This chain connects TRBV4-3 to TRBJ1-2; a weak D match, TRBD1 (5 bases). Germline-derived CDR1 and CDR2 are LGHNA and YSLEER. The CDR3 loop spans 14 amino acids. V gave up 1 base and J gave up 7 bases, with 13 bases separating them.

The chain joins TRBV18 to TRBJ1-4, with 10 positions matching TRBD1. Unmatched junction bases numbered 9, after V lost 3 bases and J lost 11 bases. The CDR3 has 15 residues. Looked up from germline, CDR1 is KGHSH and CDR2 is LQKENI. CDR3 sequence: CASSPGTGATVKLFF. CDR3 bases: TGTGCCAGCTCACCCGGGACAGGGGCGACAGTGAAACTGTTTTTT.

This clone was detected a few times. J is TRBJ2-1 and V is TRBV4-2, with TRBD2 matching over 14 bases. The germline V gene encodes CDR1 LGHNA and CDR2 YNFKEQ. Trimming at V came to 4 bases and at J to 8 bases, leaving 7 bases not matched to a gene. This CDR3 spans 16 amino acids. Written as DNA, the CDR3 is TGTGCCAGCAGCCCGGAGACTAGCGGGAGGGCGGATGAGCAGTTCTTC. Translating gives CASSPETSGRADEQFF.

Of note for this clone: At one boundary the junction diverges from the germline segment, which might be a read error. The rearrangement links TRBV2 to TRBJ2-2; TRBD2 is a possible D gene (5 bases). CDR1 is SNHLY, CDR2 FYNNEI, per germline. This CDR3 region has 14 residues. CDR3 protein: CASSKAAVPGELFF. CDR3 DNA: TGTGCCAGCAGTAAAGCGGCCGTCCCCGGGGAGCTGTTTTTT.

The rearrangement links TRBV7-3 to TRBJ2-1, with 7 bases matching TRBD1. Unmatched junction bases numbered 11, after V lost 4 bases and J lost 8 bases. The CDR3 runs 15 residues. The germline gives CDR1 SGHTA, CDR2 FQGTGA. This CDR3 is CASSSSTGTGDEQFF. The DNA of the CDR3 is TGTGCCAGCAGCTCTTCGACAGGGACGGGCGATGAGCAGTTCTTC.

This clone was seen a handful of times. This chain links TRBV25-1 with TRBJ2-5; the match to TRBD2 covers 7 bases. The CDR3 runs 17 residues. The V and J ends lost 2 bases and 7 bases, in that order; junction bases with no gene match: 16. Looked up from germline, CDR1 is MGHDK and CDR2 is SYGVNS. The CDR3 reads CASSEEGAGQGKVTQYF. In DNA, the CDR3 is TGTGCCAGCAGTGAAGAGGGAGCGGGGCAGGGAAAGGTGACCCAGTACTTC.

A few counts support this clone. CDR3 protein: CASRELELGQFF. The CDR3 DNA sequence: TGTGCCAGCAGGGAACTAGAGTTGGGGCAGTTCTTC. This chain joins TRBV2 and TRBJ2-1; possibly TRBD2 for D (5 bases). Germline lookup yields CDR1 SNHLY and CDR2 FYNNEI. Trimming stripped 6 bases from V and 12 bases from J, with 15 bases between. This CDR3 is 12 amino acids long.

This clone showed up just a few times. The rearrangement uses TRBV10-3 and TRBJ2-3; D is undetermined. Trimming cost V 5 bases and J 0 bases, with 12 bases left between them. There are 15 residues in the CDR3. Per germline, CDR1 ENHRY and CDR2 SYGVKD. CDR3 sequence (DNA): TGTGCCATCAGTTTGATAGGCTCTAGCACAGATACGCAGTATTTT. Protein sequence: CAISLIGSSTDTQYF.

The sample holds a few counts of this clone. The chain couples TRBV20-1 to TRBJ1-1, with D hard to call. The germline CDR1 and CDR2 sequences are DFQATT and SNEGSKA (reference sequence). This CDR3 is 11 amino acids long. Trimming shortened V by 2 bases and J by 10 bases, and 11 bases separated the two germline ends. CDR3 in amino acids: CSARRVVGAFF. In DNA, the CDR3 is TGCAGTGCTAGAAGGGTTGTCGGAGCTTTCTTT.

The gene calls are TRBV5-6 and TRBJ1-5; D gene uncertain. This CDR3 contains 13 residues. V was pared by 2 bases and J by 0 bases, with 3 bases between. Germline values: CDR1 SGHDT, CDR2 YYEEEE. Here the CDR3 DNA reads TGTGCCAGCAGCTTTTATAGCAATCAGCCCCAGCATTTT. Protein sequence: CASSFYSNQPQHF.

The rearrangement joins TRBV5-1 to TRBJ2-7; D might be TRBD1 (5 bases). CDR1 and CDR2 from the germline V gene are SGHRS and YFSETQ. V lost 4 bases to trimming and J lost 2 bases, with 10 bases between them. The CDR3 has 13 residues. The CDR3 sequence is CASSTGATYEQYF. Written as DNA, the CDR3 is TGCGCCAGCAGCACAGGAGCAACCTACGAGCAGTACTTC. Looking up the rest from reference TRBV5-1 and TRBJ2-7 gives the full variable domain: KAGVTQTPRYLIKTRGQQVTLSCSPISGHRSVSWYQQTPGQGLQFLFEYFSETQRNKGNFPGRFSGRQFSNSRSEMNVSTLELGDSALYLCASSTGATYEQYFGPGTRLTVT.

In its sample, this clone was seen a few times. V and J are TRBV7-9 and TRBJ2-5, with D uncertain. The CDR3 is 13 amino acids. Germline V lookup: CDR1 SEHNR, CDR2 FQNEAQ (reference sequence). The V end was cut by 3 bases, the J end by 5 bases, with 10 bases between. CDR3 sequence (DNA): TGTGCCAGCAGCTTTTCCAGGATCGAGACCCAGTACTTC. It yields the protein CASSFSRIETQYF.

This clone was seen a few times. The V and J genes are TRBV6-6 and TRBJ2-7; 9 bases are shared with TRBD2. This CDR3 is built from 14 residues. CDR1 is MNHNY, CDR2 SVGAGI, per germline (reference sequence). V lost 3 bases to trimming and J lost 5 bases; unmatched junction nucleotides: 5. The CDR3 spells CASSYSGSRDEQYF. CDR3 DNA sequence: TGTGCCAGCAGTTATAGCGGGAGTAGGGACGAGCAGTACTTC.

Concerning this clone: Other DNA sequences of this sample code for an identical CDR3. The V call is TRBV7-2, the J call TRBJ2-6; D unresolved. V gave up 3 bases and J gave up 1 base, with 4 bases separating them. The CDR3 length is 14 residues. The germline V gene has CDR1 SGHTA and CDR2 FQGNSA. The CDR3 region is CASSFRSGANVLTF. In nucleotides, the CDR3 is TGTGCCAGCAGCTTTCGTTCTGGGGCCAACGTCCTGACTTTC.

The sample holds a few counts of this clone. J is TRBJ2-1 and V is TRBV5-1, with a tentative D call TRBD1 (6 bases). The length of the CDR3 is 15 residues. CDR1 is SGHRS, CDR2 YFSETQ, per germline. With 3 bases removed from V and 6 bases from J, the gap between germline ends came to 16 bases. The CDR3 DNA sequence: TGCGCCAGCAGCTACAGCAGGGGAAGTGGCAATGAGCAGTTCTTC. This codes for CASSYSRGSGNEQFF.

In its sample, this clone was seen a few times. The chain combines TRBV4-3 with TRBJ1-4, with 12 positions matching TRBD1. V lost 1 base to trimming and J lost 3 bases; unmatched junction nucleotides: 6. This CDR3 has 18 residues. CDR1 and CDR2 from the germline V gene are LGHNA and YSLEER. CDR3 in amino acids: CASSQGPGQGAPNEKLFF. In DNA form, the CDR3 reads TGCGCCAGCAGCCAAGGACCGGGACAGGGGGCACCTAATGAAAAACTGTTTTTT.

The chain has TRBV28 and TRBJ2-5, with D perhaps TRBD2 (5 bases). Germline V gene data show CDR1 as MDHEN and CDR2 as SYDVKM. There are 15 residues in the CDR3. The V and J ends lost 4 bases and 3 bases respectively, with 15 bases between them. Written as DNA, the CDR3 is TGTGCCAGCAGTTCCCTCCGGGGTGGGAAAGAGACCCAGTACTTC. Residues: CASSSLRGGKETQYF. The whole variable domain, filled in from reference TRBV28 and TRBJ2-5, reads DVKVTQSSRYLVKRTGEKVFLECVQDMDHENMFWYRQDPGLGLRLIYFSYDVKMKEKGDIPEGYSVSREKKERFSLILESASTNQTSMYLCASSSLRGGKETQYFGPGTRLLVL.

There are a few counts of this clone. V gene TRBV7-2 combines with J gene TRBJ1-2; TRBD1 matches at 8 bases. Trimming took 8 bases from V and 4 from J; bases not matched to a gene: 9. Germline-derived CDR1 and CDR2 are SGHTA and FQGNSA. This CDR3 comprises 14 residues. CDR3 DNA sequence: TGTGCCAGCGGTCGACAGGGGAGTACCTATGGCTACACCTTC. Translated: CASGRQGSTYGYTF.

The J gene is TRBJ2-1, the V gene TRBV11-3; D is unclear. V lost 1 base and J lost 6, with 13 bases in between. Germline V gene lookup returns CDR1 SGHNT and CDR2 YENEEA. CDR3 length: 15 residues. The chain's CDR3 is CASSLAPARPNEQFF. The CDR3 nucleotides are TGTGCCAGCAGCTTAGCCCCGGCCCGGCCCAATGAGCAGTTCTTC.

The genes are TRBV7-2 and TRBJ2-7; a weak D match, TRBD1 (6 bases). Trimming removed 1 base from V and 0 bases from J, with 13 bases in between. This CDR3 comprises 16 residues. Germline V gene data show CDR1 as SGHTA and CDR2 as FQGNSA. CDR3 bases: TGTGCCAGCAGCTTAGGACAGGCCTTCCTCTCCTACGAGCAGTACTTC. Amino acids: CASSLGQAFLSYEQYF.

The J gene is TRBJ1-5, the V gene TRBV19; 8 nucleotides match TRBD1. The CDR3 totals 17 residues. V lost 6 bases and J lost 4; bases outside the gene matches: 14. The germline CDR1 and CDR2 sequences are LNHDA and SQIVND (reference sequence). CDR3 coding DNA: TGTGCCAGTAGAAGCTTAAGGAGGACAGGGAATAATCAGCCCCAGCATTTT. As protein: CASRSLRRTGNNQPQHF.

This clone was detected only a few times. The chain employs TRBV9 and TRBJ2-5, with a tentative D call TRBD1 (6 bases). Germline V CDR1 and CDR2: SGDLS, YYNGEE. The V and J ends lost 0 bases and 1 base respectively, with 13 bases between them. This CDR3 region has 16 residues. The CDR3 region is CASSVGRAGAQETQYF. CDR3 in DNA: TGTGCCAGCAGCGTAGGTCGGGCAGGGGCCCAAGAGACCCAGTACTTC. Using reference TRBV9 and TRBJ2-5 for the parts outside the CDR3, the full variable domain is DSGVTQTPKHLITATGQRVTLRCSPRSGDLSVYWYQQSLDQGLQFLIQYYNGEERAKGNILERFSAQQFPDLHSELNLSSLELGDSALYFCASSVGRAGAQETQYFGPGTRLLVL.

This clone was observed a handful of times. The gene calls are TRBV10-1 and TRBJ2-2, with 9 bases that match TRBD1. The CDR3 loop spans 15 amino acids. The V and J ends lost 5 bases and 5 bases, in that order; junction bases with no gene match: 6. Germline lookup yields CDR1 WNHNN and CDR2 SYGVQD (reference sequence). This CDR3 is CASSPGQGRTGELFF. The CDR3 DNA reads as TGCGCCAGCAGTCCGGGACAGGGTCGTACCGGGGAGCTGTTTTTT.

The gene calls are TRBV7-8 and TRBJ2-1; D is ambiguous. This CDR3 has 12 amino acids. V lost 4 bases and J 13 bases, leaving 14 bases between the germline ends. In germline, CDR1 is SGHVS, CDR2 FQNEAQ. The CDR3: CASSSGRKSQFF. CDR3 sequence (DNA): TGTGCCAGCAGCTCCGGACGGAAAAGCCAGTTCTTC.

The J gene is TRBJ2-5, the V gene TRBV5-4; possibly TRBD1 or TRBD2 for D (5 bases each). CDR3 length: 15 residues. Trimming left V 4 bases short and J 5 bases short, with 18 bases between. Germline CDR1 is SGHNT and CDR2 is YYREEE (reference sequence). CDR3 nucleotide sequence: TGTGCCAGCAGCCATGGACGCCCCGAGGGGGAGACCCAGTACTTC. It yields the protein CASSHGRPEGETQYF.

V gene TRBV9 combines with J gene TRBJ1-1; D unclear. V was pared by 6 bases and J by 1 base, with 10 bases between. The CDR3 sequence is 13 residues long. Germline lookup yields CDR1 SGDLS and CDR2 YYNGEE. The CDR3 coding sequence is TGTGCCAGCACGCGGGCCCCGAACACTGAAGCTTTCTTT. This encodes CASTRAPNTEAFF.

This clone was picked up a small number of times. This chain joins TRBV7-3 and TRBJ2-6, with D hard to call. V lost 0 bases, J lost 0 bases, and 12 bases lay in between. The CDR3 runs 18 residues. Germline V gives CDR1 SGHTA, CDR2 FQGTGA. CDR3 loop: CASSLTVRSGSGANVLTF. DNA for the CDR3: TGTGCCAGCAGCTTAACCGTACGCTCGGGCTCTGGGGCCAACGTCCTGACTTTC.

This clone has just a few counts. The rearrangement uses TRBV19 and TRBJ1-3; D unresolved. This CDR3 spans 16 amino acids. V lost 9 bases, J lost 0 bases, and 18 bases lay in between. Germline V gives CDR1 LNHDA, CDR2 SQIVND (reference sequence). The CDR3, as DNA: TGTGCCAGCTTCCCAAGAAGTACCTCCTCTGGAAACACCATATATTTT. Amino acids: CASFPRSTSSGNTIYF.